What follows are 4 T cell receptor beta chains derived from one specimen sequenced in a study of OX40 agonist ivuxolimab in advanced cancers. Using immunoSEQ multiplex PCR, the repertoire was profiled, and TCRdb retains in-frame clones only, with some absent. The sample contains 9,500 to 15,000 clones, roughly 69% of which appear only once. Sample: CD4+ or CD8+ T cells sorted from blood, taken in a trial of the OX40 agonist ivuxolimab. The origin of the receptors is an adult with an advanced solid tumor such as melanoma, head and neck, liver or kidney cancer.

This sequence joins TRBV4-3 and TRBJ2-2, with D perhaps given as TRBD1 or TRBD2 (5 bases each). This CDR3 has 13 residues. V was cut by 3 bases and J by 6 bases, with 8 bases left in between. In germline, CDR1 is LGHNA, CDR2 YSLEER. CDR3 bases: TGCGCCAGCAGCCAGAGGGGTTCCGGGGAGCTGTTTTTT. It is translated as CASSQRGSGELFF.

This chain joins TRBV6-5 and TRBJ2-5; D unclear. Germline assignment: CDR1 MNHEY and CDR2 SVGAGI. Trimming left V 6 bases short and J 3 bases short, with 11 bases between. This CDR3 region has 13 residues. The CDR3 nucleotides read TGTGCCAGCAGCCTTCTGGCCGAAGAGACCCAGTACTTC. Translating gives CASSLLAEETQYF.

This clone is deemed medium-sized. The V gene is TRBV4-1, the J gene TRBJ2-4; D not certain. CDR3 length: 14 residues. Germline CDR1 and CDR2: MGHRA and YSYEKL. V was trimmed by 5 bases and J by 5 bases, leaving 13 bases between them. CDR3 sequence reads: CASSFVQGENIQYF. The CDR3 DNA reads as TGCGCCAGCAGCTTCGTACAAGGAGAAAACATTCAGTACTTC.

The rearrangement links TRBV11-1 to TRBJ1-6; TRBD1 is a possible D gene (5 bases). The germline CDR1 and CDR2 sequences are SGHAT and FQDESV (reference sequence). CDR3 length equals 15 residues. Trimming removed 2 bases at V and 7 bases at J, with 12 bases between. CDR3 DNA: TGTGCCAGCAGCTTAATCACAGGTGTGAATTCACCCCTCCACTTT. Amino acid sequence: CASSLITGVNSPLHF.